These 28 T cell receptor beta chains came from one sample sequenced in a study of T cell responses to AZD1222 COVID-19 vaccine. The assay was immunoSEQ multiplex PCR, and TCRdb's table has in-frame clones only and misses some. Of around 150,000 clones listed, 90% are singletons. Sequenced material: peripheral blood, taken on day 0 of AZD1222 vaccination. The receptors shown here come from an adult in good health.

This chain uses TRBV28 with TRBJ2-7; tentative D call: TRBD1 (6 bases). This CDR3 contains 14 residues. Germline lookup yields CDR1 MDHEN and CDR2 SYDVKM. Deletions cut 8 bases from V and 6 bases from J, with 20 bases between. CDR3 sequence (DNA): TGTGCCAGCCTCCCCAGGGGTTCAGCTCGCGAGCAGTACTTC. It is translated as CASLPRGSAREQYF.

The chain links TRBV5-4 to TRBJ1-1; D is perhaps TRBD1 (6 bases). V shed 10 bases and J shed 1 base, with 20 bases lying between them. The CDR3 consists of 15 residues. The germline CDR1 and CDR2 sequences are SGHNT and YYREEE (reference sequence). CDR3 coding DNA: TGTGCCGCACAGTATGGGGAACAGGGGAACACTGAAGCTTTCTTT. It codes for CAAQYGEQGNTEAFF. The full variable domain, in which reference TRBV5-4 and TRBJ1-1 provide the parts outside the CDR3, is ETGVTQSPTHLIKTRGQQVTLRCSSQSGHNTVSWYQQALGQGPQFIFQYYREEENGRGNFPPRFSGLQFPNYSSELNVNALELDDSALYLCAAQYGEQGNTEAFFGQGTRLTVV.

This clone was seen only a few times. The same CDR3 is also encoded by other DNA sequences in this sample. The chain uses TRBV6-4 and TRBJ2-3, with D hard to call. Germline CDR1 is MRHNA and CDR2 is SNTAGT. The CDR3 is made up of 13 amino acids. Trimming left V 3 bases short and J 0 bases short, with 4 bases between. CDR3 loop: CASSEGSTDTQYF. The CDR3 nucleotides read TGTGCCAGCAGTGAGGGGAGCACAGATACGCAGTATTTT.

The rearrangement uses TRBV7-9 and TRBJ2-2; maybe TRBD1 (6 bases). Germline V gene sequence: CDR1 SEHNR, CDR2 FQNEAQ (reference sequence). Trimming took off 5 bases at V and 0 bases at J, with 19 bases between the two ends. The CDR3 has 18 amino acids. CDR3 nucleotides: TGTGCCAGCAGCCGAACGGAAGCCGGACAGCCGAACACCGGGGAGCTGTTTTTT. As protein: CASSRTEAGQPNTGELFF.

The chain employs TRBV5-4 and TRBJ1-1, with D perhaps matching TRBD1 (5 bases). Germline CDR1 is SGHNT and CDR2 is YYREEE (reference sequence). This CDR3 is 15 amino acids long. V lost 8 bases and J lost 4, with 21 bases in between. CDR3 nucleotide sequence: TGTGCCAGTGCAAAGCCCCGGGGGGGGAGCACTGAAGCTTTCTTT. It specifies CASAKPRGGSTEAFF.

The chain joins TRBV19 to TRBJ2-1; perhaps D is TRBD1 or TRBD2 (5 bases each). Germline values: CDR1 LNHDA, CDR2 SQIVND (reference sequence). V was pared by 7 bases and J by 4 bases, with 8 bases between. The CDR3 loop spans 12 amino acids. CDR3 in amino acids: CASTGGYNEQFF. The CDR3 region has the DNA TGTGCCAGTACTGGGGGTTACAATGAGCAGTTCTTC.

The CDR3 DNA is TGTGCCAGCAGCCAGCGTCGACACTGGTCGGGAGGAAACACCATATATTTT. Amino acids: CASSQRRHWSGGNTIYF. This chain joins TRBV14 and TRBJ1-3; D unresolved. Trimming shortened V by 3 bases and J by 4 bases, and 19 bases separated the two germline ends. The CDR3 has 17 residues. Germline CDR1 SGHDN, CDR2 FVKESK.

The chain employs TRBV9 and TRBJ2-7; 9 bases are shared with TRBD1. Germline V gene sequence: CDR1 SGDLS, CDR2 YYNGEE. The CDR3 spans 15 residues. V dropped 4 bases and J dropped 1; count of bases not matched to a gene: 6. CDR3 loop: CASSPQGTGSYEQYF. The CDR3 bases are TGTGCCAGCAGCCCCCAAGGGACAGGGTCCTACGAGCAGTACTTC.

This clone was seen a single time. The CDR3 here is CSVGASGTGELFF. The CDR3 DNA follows: TGCAGCGTTGGTGCTAGCGGCACCGGGGAGCTGTTTTTT. V and J are TRBV29-1 and TRBJ2-2, with 7 positions matching TRBD2. After removal of 4 bases from V and 4 bases from J, the junction contained 3 bases not matched to a gene. This CDR3 has 13 amino acids. The germline gives CDR1 SQVTM, CDR2 ANQGSEA.

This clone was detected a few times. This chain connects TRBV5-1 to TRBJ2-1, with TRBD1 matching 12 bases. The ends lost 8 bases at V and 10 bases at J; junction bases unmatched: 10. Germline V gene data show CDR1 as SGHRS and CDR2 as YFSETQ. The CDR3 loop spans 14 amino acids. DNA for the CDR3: TGCGCCAGTTCCGGGACAGGGGGCTTAGGGGAGCAGTTCTTC. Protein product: CASSGTGGLGEQFF.

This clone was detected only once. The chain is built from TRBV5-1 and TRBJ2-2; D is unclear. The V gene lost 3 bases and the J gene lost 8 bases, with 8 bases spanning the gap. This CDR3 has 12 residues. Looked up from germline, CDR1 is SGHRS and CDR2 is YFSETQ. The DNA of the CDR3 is TGCGCCAGCAGCTCCGGCACTGGGGAGCTGTTTTTT. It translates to CASSSGTGELFF.

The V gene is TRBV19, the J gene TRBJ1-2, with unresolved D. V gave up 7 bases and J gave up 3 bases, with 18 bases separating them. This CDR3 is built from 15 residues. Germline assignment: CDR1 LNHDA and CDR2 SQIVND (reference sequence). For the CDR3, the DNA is TGTGCCAGTACCCCAGCCGTTGAGCACTACTATGGCTACACCTTC. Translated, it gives CASTPAVEHYYGYTF.

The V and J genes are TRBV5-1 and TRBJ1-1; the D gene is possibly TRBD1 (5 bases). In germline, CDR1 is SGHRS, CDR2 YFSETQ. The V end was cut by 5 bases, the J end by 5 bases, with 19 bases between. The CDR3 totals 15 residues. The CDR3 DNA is TGCGCCAGCAGTTTCACCTCTGGGGGAGGGACTGAAGCTTTCTTT. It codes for CASSFTSGGGTEAFF.

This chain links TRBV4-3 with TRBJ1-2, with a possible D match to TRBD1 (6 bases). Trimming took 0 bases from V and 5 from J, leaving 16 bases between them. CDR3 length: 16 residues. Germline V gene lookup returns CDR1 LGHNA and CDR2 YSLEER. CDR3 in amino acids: CASSQDGFRGRYGYTF. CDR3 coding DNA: TGCGCCAGCAGCCAAGACGGGTTCAGGGGCCGATATGGCTACACCTTC.

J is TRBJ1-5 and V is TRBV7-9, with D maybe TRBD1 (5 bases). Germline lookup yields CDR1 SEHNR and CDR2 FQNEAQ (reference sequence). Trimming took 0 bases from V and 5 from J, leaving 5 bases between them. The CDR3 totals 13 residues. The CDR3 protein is CASSLAGDQPQHF. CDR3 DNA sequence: TGTGCCAGCAGCTTAGCAGGGGATCAGCCCCAGCATTTT.

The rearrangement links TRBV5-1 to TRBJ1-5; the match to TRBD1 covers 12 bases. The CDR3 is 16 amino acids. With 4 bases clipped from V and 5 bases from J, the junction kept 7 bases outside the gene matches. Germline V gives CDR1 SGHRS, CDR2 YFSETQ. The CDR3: CASSPGTGGMDQPQHF. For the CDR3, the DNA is TGCGCCAGCAGCCCCGGGACAGGGGGCATGGATCAGCCCCAGCATTTT.

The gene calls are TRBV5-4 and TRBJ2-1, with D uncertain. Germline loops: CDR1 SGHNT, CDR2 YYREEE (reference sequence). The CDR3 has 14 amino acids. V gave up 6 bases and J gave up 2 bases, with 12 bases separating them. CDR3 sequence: CASTKKGTYNEQFF. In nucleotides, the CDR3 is TGTGCCAGCACTAAAAAGGGCACCTACAATGAGCAGTTCTTC.

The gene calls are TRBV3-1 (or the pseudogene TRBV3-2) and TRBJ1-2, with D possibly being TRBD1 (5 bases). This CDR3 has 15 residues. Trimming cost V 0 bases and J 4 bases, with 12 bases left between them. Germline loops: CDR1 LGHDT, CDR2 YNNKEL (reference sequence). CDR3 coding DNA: TGTGCCAGCAGCCAAGATTGGAGGGGTTTCTATGGCTACACCTTC. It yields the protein CASSQDWRGFYGYTF.

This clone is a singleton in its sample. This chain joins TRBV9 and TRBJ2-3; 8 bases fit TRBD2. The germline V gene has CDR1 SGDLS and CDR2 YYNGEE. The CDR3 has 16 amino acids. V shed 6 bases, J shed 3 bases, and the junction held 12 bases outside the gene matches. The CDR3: CASTRRGAGVTDTQYF. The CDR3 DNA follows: TGTGCCAGCACCCGTAGAGGAGCGGGAGTTACAGATACGCAGTATTTT.

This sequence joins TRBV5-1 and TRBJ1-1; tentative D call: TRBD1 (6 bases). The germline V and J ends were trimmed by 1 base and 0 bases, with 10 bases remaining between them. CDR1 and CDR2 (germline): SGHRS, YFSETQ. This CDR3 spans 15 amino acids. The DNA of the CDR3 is TGCGCCAGCAGCTTGTGGGGGGACATGAACACTGAAGCTTTCTTT. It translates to CASSLWGDMNTEAFF.

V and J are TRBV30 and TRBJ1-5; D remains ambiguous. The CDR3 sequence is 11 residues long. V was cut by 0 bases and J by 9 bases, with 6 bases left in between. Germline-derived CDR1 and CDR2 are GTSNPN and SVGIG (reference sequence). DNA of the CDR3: TGTGCCTGGAGTGTGCTTGGGCCCCAGCATTTT. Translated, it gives CAWSVLGPQHF. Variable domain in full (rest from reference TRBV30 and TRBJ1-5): SQTIHQWPATLVQPVGSPLSLECTVEGTSNPNLYWYRQAAGRGLQLLFYSVGIGQISSEVPQNLSASRPQDRQFILSSKKLLLSDSGFYLCAWSVLGPQHFGDGTRLSIL.

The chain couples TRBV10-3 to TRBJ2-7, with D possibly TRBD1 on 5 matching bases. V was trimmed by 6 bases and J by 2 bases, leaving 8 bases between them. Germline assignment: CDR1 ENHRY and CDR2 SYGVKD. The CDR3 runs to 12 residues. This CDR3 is CAIRETAYEQYF. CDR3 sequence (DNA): TGTGCCATCAGGGAGACAGCCTACGAGCAGTACTTC.

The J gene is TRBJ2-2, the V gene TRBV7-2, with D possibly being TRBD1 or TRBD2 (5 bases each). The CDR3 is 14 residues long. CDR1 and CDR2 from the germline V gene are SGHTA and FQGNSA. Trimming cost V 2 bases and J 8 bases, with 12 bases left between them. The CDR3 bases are TGTGCCAGCAGCTTACTAGGGGACGTGGGGGAGCTGTTTTTT. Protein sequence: CASSLLGDVGELFF. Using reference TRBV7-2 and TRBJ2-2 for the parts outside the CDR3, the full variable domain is GAGVSQSPSNKVTEKGKDVELRCDPISGHTALYWYRQSLGQGLEFLIYFQGNSAPDKSGLPSDRFSAERTGGSVSTLTIQRTQQEDSAVYLCASSLLGDVGELFFGEGSRLTVL.

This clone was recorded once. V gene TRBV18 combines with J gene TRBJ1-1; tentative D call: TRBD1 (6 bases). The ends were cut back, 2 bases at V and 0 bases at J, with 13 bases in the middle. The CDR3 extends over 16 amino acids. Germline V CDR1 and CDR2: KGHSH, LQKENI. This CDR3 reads CASSPIQGSLNTEAFF. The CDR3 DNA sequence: TGTGCCAGCTCACCAATCCAGGGGAGTCTGAACACTGAAGCTTTCTTT.

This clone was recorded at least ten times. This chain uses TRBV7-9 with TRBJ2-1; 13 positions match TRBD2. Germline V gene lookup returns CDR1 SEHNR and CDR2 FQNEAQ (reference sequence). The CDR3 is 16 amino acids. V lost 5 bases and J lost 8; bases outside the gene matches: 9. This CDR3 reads CASSPQTSGRRDEQFF. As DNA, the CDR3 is TGTGCCAGCAGCCCCCAGACTAGCGGGAGGCGAGATGAGCAGTTCTTC.

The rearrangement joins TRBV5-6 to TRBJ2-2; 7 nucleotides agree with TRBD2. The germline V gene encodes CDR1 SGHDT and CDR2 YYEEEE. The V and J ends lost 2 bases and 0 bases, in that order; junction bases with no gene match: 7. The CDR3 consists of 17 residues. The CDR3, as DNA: TGTGCCAGCAGCTTCGCAGCGGGGTTCGCGAACACCGGGGAGCTGTTTTTT. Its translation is CASSFAAGFANTGELFF.

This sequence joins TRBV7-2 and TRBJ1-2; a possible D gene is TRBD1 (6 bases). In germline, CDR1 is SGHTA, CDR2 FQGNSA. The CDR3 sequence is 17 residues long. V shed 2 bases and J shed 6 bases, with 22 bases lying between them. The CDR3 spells CASSLQSGGRNWDGYTF. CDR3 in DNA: TGTGCCAGCAGCTTACAGTCGGGGGGGCGAAACTGGGATGGCTACACCTTC.

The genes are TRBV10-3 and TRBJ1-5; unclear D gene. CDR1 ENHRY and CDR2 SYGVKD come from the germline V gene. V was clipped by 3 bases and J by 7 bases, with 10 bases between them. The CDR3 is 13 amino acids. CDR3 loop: CAISDRIEQPQHF. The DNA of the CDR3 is TGTGCCATCAGTGATAGGATCGAGCAGCCCCAGCATTTT.